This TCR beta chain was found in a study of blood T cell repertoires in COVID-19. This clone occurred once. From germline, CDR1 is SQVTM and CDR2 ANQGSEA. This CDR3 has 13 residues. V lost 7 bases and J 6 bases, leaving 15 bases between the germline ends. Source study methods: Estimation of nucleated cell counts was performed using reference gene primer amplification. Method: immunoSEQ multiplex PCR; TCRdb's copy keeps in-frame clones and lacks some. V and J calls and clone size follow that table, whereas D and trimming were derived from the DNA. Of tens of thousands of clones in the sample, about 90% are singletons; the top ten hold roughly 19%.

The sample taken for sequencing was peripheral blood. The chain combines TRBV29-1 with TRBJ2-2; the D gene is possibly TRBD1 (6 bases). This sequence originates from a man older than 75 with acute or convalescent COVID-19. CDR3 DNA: TGCAGCGCCGCTAGGGACATTGCCGGGGAGCTGTTTTTT. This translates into CSAARDIAGELFF.